This section outlines one TCR beta chain sequence together with its context. The sample originates from a study of blood T cell repertoires in COVID-19. Libraries were prepared by immunoSEQ multiplex PCR; TCRdb keeps only in-frame clonotypes and omits some of them. The top ten clones hold under 9% of a sample with some 150,000 clones, 87% of them seen once. The CDR3 consists of 13 residues. Germline assignment: CDR1 LNHNV and CDR2 YYDKDF (reference sequence). The V end was cut by 7 bases, the J end by 3 bases, with 10 bases between. The clonotype comes from a woman in her forties or fifties with active or convalescent COVID-19. Sequenced material: peripheral blood. The chain joins TRBV15 to TRBJ1-5; TRBD1 is a possible D gene (5 bases). CDR3 region: CATTGQFNQPQHF. The CDR3 DNA reads as TGTGCCACCACAGGACAATTCAATCAGCCCCAGCATTTT.